This TCR beta chain was sequenced in a study of T cell responses to AZD1222 COVID-19 vaccine. The V end was cut by 6 bases, the J end by 7 bases, with 17 bases between. This CDR3 is built from 14 residues. Germline CDR1 and CDR2: SGHDT and YYEEEE. Study observations and caveats: Just 6 or 7 AZD1222 recipients were seropositive at baseline.

To note about this clone: Its target is unknown.

The data were produced by immunoSEQ multiplex PCR, yet TCRdb's version contains in-frame clones alone and is incomplete. The sample includes around 160,000 clones, around 88% of them seen just once. This receptor was taken from an adult in good health. The chain joins TRBV5-6 to TRBJ2-1; no clear D. Sequencing used peripheral blood, obtained on day 0 of AZD1222 vaccination. The CDR3 reads CASMIRAIGNEQFF. The CDR3 coding sequence is TGTGCCAGCATGATAAGGGCTATCGGGAATGAGCAGTTCTTC.